This passage covers 7 T cell receptor beta chains from one sample sequenced in a study of PD-1 blockade in mismatch repair-deficient tumors. Sequencing used immunoSEQ multiplex PCR; TCRdb keeps in-frame clones, though not all of them. There are around 30,000 clones in the sample; less than 90% occur only once, and roughly 3.5% lies in the top ten. Specimen: PBMCs, collected around 6 weeks after starting pembrolizumab. The receptors derive from an adult with mismatch repair-deficient cancer.

The genes are TRBV7-2 and TRBJ2-3; D is unclear. This CDR3 comprises 16 residues. The V and J ends lost 2 bases and 0 bases respectively, with 12 bases between them. The germline V gene encodes CDR1 SGHTA and CDR2 FQGNSA. The CDR3 protein is CASSLRRGYSTDTQYF. DNA for the CDR3: TGTGCCAGCAGCTTACGACGCGGATATAGCACAGATACGCAGTATTTT. Full variable domain (outside the CDR3, taken from reference TRBV7-2 and TRBJ2-3): GAGVSQSPSNKVTEKGKDVELRCDPISGHTALYWYRQSLGQGLEFLIYFQGNSAPDKSGLPSDRFSAERTGGSVSTLTIQRTQQEDSAVYLCASSLRRGYSTDTQYFGPGTRLTVL.

The chain links TRBV5-6 to TRBJ2-7, with 7 bases that match TRBD1. After removal of 3 bases from V and 1 base from J, the junction contained 7 bases not matched to a gene. The CDR3 is 15 amino acids. CDR1 SGHDT and CDR2 YYEEEE come from the germline V gene. The CDR3 DNA follows: TGTGCCAGCAGCTCCATCGGGACAGCGTCCTACGAGCAGTACTTC. This codes for CASSSIGTASYEQYF.

The CDR3 loop reads CASSFGGAYEKLFF. The CDR3 nucleotides are TGTGCCAGCAGCTTTGGGGGGGCGTATGAAAAACTGTTTTTT. This chain links TRBV7-9 with TRBJ1-4; possibly TRBD1 for D (6 bases). This CDR3 is 14 amino acids long. V was cut by 3 bases and J by 6 bases, with 11 bases left in between. Germline V gene lookup returns CDR1 SEHNR and CDR2 FQNEAQ (reference sequence).

This clone was detected only a few times. The chain links TRBV18 to TRBJ2-7, with 8 bases that match TRBD1. Germline assignment: CDR1 KGHSH and CDR2 LQKENI. The junction had 8 bases not matched to a gene; V was cut back by 3 bases and J by 7 bases. The CDR3 length is 14 residues. The CDR3 nucleotides are TGTGCCAGCTCACCCAAGGACAGGGCGGGGGAGCAGTACTTC. Protein sequence: CASSPKDRAGEQYF. Variable domain in full (rest from reference TRBV18 and TRBJ2-7): NAGVMQNPRHLVRRRGQEARLRCSPMKGHSHVYWYRQLPEEGLKFMVYLQKENIIDESGMPKERFSAEFPKEGPSILRIQQVVRGDSAAYFCASSPKDRAGEQYFGPGTRLTVT.

The V gene is TRBV28, the J gene TRBJ2-4; 10 positions agree with TRBD2. The CDR3 is 15 residues long. V was pared by 1 base and J by 6 bases, with 3 bases of the junction left unmatched. CDR1 and CDR2 (germline): MDHEN, SYDVKM. The CDR3 sequence is CASSLYRLAGNIQYF. The CDR3 coding sequence is TGTGCCAGCAGTTTATATAGACTAGCGGGAAACATTCAGTACTTC. The entire variable domain, with the rest obtained from reference TRBV28 and TRBJ2-4, is as follows: DVKVTQSSRYLVKRTGEKVFLECVQDMDHENMFWYRQDPGLGLRLIYFSYDVKMKEKGDIPEGYSVSREKKERFSLILESASTNQTSMYLCASSLYRLAGNIQYFGAGTRLSVL.

The chain recombines TRBV7-8 with TRBJ2-7, with TRBD1 matching 7 bases. The germline CDR1 and CDR2 sequences are SGHVS and FQNEAQ. With 5 bases clipped from V and 6 bases from J, the junction kept 10 bases outside the gene matches. The CDR3 spans 14 residues. DNA for the CDR3: TGTGCCAGCAGCAGACAGGGAATAGTCTTCGAGCAGTACTTC. Encoded protein: CASSRQGIVFEQYF.

The rearrangement joins TRBV29-1 to TRBJ2-7, with TRBD1 identical over 10 bases. The J segment lost 4 bases and the V segment lost 6 bases, leaving 6 bases of the junction unmatched. This CDR3 contains 13 residues. Germline CDR1 and CDR2: SQVTM and ANQGSEA. The CDR3 is CSVGGQGVYEQYF. For the CDR3, the DNA is TGCAGCGTAGGAGGACAGGGGGTGTACGAGCAGTACTTC.